Each of the 13 T cell receptor beta chains below was sequenced from the same sample in a study of CD8 T cells in ankylosing spondylitis. Study-level findings and limits: Eight highly homologous variants formed a TCR beta motif that appeared characteristic of ankylosing spondylitis blood.

MiXCR, run by TCRdb on the 5' RACE reads, gives a single entry per CDR3 protein. Altogether about 390,000 distinct CDR3 sequences are present, around 20% being singletons, with the ten largest covering around 17%. No antigen has been assigned to these receptors. Sequencing was carried out using blood, either unsorted or a sorted T cell fraction (not recorded which). All receptors come from a male donor with ankylosing spondylitis.

This chain connects TRBV4-1 to TRBJ2-1; TRBD1 matches 9 bases. The CDR3 runs 17 residues. V lost 1 base and J lost 6; bases outside the gene matches: 10. The germline CDR1 and CDR2 sequences are MGHRA and YSYEKL. The CDR3: CASSQGAGDRVINEQFF. CDR3 in DNA: TGCGCCAGCAGCCAAGGGGCTGGGGACAGGGTAATCAATGAGCAGTTCTTC.

This clonotype was seen ten or more times. The chain couples TRBV5-1 to TRBJ1-6; tentatively, D is TRBD1 (6 bases). Germline CDR1 and CDR2: SGHRS and YFSETQ. V dropped 4 bases and J dropped 5 bases, with 13 bases sitting between them. This CDR3 spans 15 amino acids. For the CDR3, the DNA is TGCGCCAGCAGCCTACAGACAGGAAATAATTCACCCCTCCACTTT. This translates into CASSLQTGNNSPLHF.

This clonotype was counted between two and nine times. The gene calls are TRBV20-1 and TRBJ2-7; 8 bases map to TRBD2. The CDR3 contains 14 residues. The junction had 5 bases not matched to a gene; V was cut back by 0 bases and J by 4 bases. CDR1 and CDR2 from the germline V gene are DFQATT and SNEGSKA (reference sequence). CDR3: CSARDLTSGYEQYF. DNA for the CDR3: TGCAGTGCTAGAGATCTAACTAGCGGTTACGAGCAGTACTTC.

The chain employs TRBV20-1 and TRBJ2-3, with TRBD2 matching 9 bases. CDR1 is DFQATT and CDR2 is SNEGSKA in the germline V gene (reference sequence). After removal of 0 bases from V and 3 bases from J, the junction contained 10 bases not matched to a gene. The CDR3 sequence is 17 residues long. The CDR3 DNA is TGCAGTGCTAGAGATGGATCCCCTAGCGGGATTACAGATACGCAGTATTTT. Translation: CSARDGSPSGITDTQYF.

CDR3 sequence: CASSLVQPPQNTQYF. CDR3 in DNA: TGTGCCAGCAGCTTAGTTCAGCCCCCACAGAATACGCAGTATTTT. The chain joins TRBV7-8 to TRBJ2-3; D gene unclear. The CDR3 contains 15 residues. Trimming cost V 1 base and J 7 bases, with 15 bases left between them. The germline gives CDR1 SGHVS, CDR2 FQNEAQ.

The DNA of the CDR3 is TGCAGCGTTGAAGACCCGGGCAGGACCTACGAGCAGTACTTC. This translates into CSVEDPGRTYEQYF. The chain couples TRBV29-1 to TRBJ2-7; D remains ambiguous. Germline lookup yields CDR1 SQVTM and CDR2 ANQGSEA. Trimming cost V 0 bases and J 2 bases, with 11 bases left between them. The CDR3 has 14 residues.

This clonotype was detected a few times. The rearrangement uses TRBV6-5 and TRBJ1-1; no clear D gene. This CDR3 region has 16 residues. Germline CDR1 MNHEY, CDR2 SVGAGI. Trimming took 4 bases from V and 0 from J, leaving 15 bases between them. The CDR3 reads CASSSNLIRMNTEAFF. The CDR3 region has the DNA TGTGCCAGCAGTTCAAATTTGATCCGCATGAACACTGAAGCTTTCTTT.

V usage is TRBV5-1 and J usage is TRBJ2-7; D uncertain. V lost 4 bases, J lost 2 bases, and 13 bases lay in between. Looked up from germline, CDR1 is SGHRS and CDR2 is YFSETQ. CDR3 length: 14 residues. The CDR3 nucleotides read TGCGCCAGCAGCAAGGACCTTACACCCTACGAGCAGTACTTC. It yields the protein CASSKDLTPYEQYF.

V usage is TRBV10-3 and J usage is TRBJ2-7, with no clear D. Germline V lookup: CDR1 ENHRY, CDR2 SYGVKD. The V gene lost 11 bases and the J gene lost 1 base, with 9 bases spanning the gap. The CDR3 runs 11 residues. In DNA form, the CDR3 reads TGTGCCGCGAGTACTTCCTACGAGCAGTACTTC. It yields the protein CAASTSYEQYF.

Points on this clonotype: The junction differs from germline at one of its ends, possibly a read error. V usage is TRBV19 and J usage is TRBJ1-5; D possibly corresponds to TRBD1 (5 bases). The CDR3 has 12 amino acids. Germline V gene sequence: CDR1 LNHDA, CDR2 SQIVND (reference sequence). This chain's CDR3 is CGSSMGGQPQHF. Here the CDR3 DNA reads TGTGGCAGTAGTATGGGGGGGCAGCCCCAGCATTTT.

The chain employs TRBV7-2 and TRBJ2-3; tentative D call: TRBD2 (7 bases). The CDR3 sequence is 14 residues long. Trimming left V 4 bases short and J 4 bases short, with 12 bases between. The germline V gene has CDR1 SGHTA and CDR2 FQGNSA. Here the CDR3 reads CASSYPGGADTQYF. In nucleotides, the CDR3 is TGTGCCAGCAGCTATCCGGGGGGCGCAGATACGCAGTATTTT.

V and J are TRBV4-1 and TRBJ1-1; a possible D gene is TRBD1 (5 bases). Trimming cost V 2 bases and J 3 bases, with 13 bases left between them. The length of the CDR3 is 15 residues. CDR1 is MGHRA and CDR2 is YSYEKL in the germline V gene. This CDR3 reads CASSQLGRVYTEAFF. DNA of the CDR3: TGCGCCAGCAGCCAATTAGGCAGGGTGTACACTGAAGCTTTCTTT.

The table lists this clonotype with a few counts. V and J are TRBV20-1 and TRBJ2-4; possibly TRBD2 for D (5 bases). Germline V CDR1 and CDR2: DFQATT, SNEGSKA (reference sequence). The CDR3 loop spans 13 amino acids. The V end lost 5 bases, the J end lost 2 bases, and 10 bases lay between the germline ends. For the CDR3, the DNA is TGCAGTGCTTCAGCGGAGACCAAAAACATTCAGTACTTC. Amino acid sequence: CSASAETKNIQYF.